This TCR beta chain was sequenced during a study of T cell responses to AZD1222 COVID-19 vaccine. Profiling relied on immunoSEQ multiplex PCR, and the TCRdb table lists in-frame clones only, not all of them. The sample includes about 83,000 clones, approximately 90% of them seen just once. The CDR3 sequence is 15 residues long. V dropped 2 bases and J dropped 2 bases, with 9 bases sitting between them. CDR1 is LGHNA and CDR2 is YNFKEQ in the germline V gene. The source was peripheral blood, collected 28 days after the second AZD1222 dose. The sequence derives from an adult who received the AZD1222 COVID-19 vaccine. The rearrangement joins TRBV4-2 to TRBJ2-2; D gene uncertain. The CDR3 protein is CASSQMRSNTGELFF. The CDR3, as DNA: TGTGCCAGCAGCCAAATGCGGTCTAACACCGGGGAGCTGTTTTTT.